This T cell receptor beta chain was recovered during a study of monozygotic twins with inflammatory bowel disease. Using the 5' RACE reads, TCRdb records one entry per CDR3 protein without DNA. The table for this sample gives roughly 100,000 distinct CDR3 sequences. Regarding this clonotype: As yet, its antigen is unknown.

This CDR3 has 18 residues. Germline CDR1 is SGHAT and CDR2 is FQNNGV. Study results and limitations: No one strong IBD-associated signal or clonotype was supported.

This receptor was taken from a human donor with ulcerative colitis or Crohn's disease, or a healthy co-twin of an affected twin (not recorded which). The rearrangement joins TRBV11-2 to TRBJ2-7; the TCRdb call, TRBD2, lacks DNA for checking. Material for sequencing was blood. CDR3 amino acids: CASSGRTSGRYSSYEQYF.